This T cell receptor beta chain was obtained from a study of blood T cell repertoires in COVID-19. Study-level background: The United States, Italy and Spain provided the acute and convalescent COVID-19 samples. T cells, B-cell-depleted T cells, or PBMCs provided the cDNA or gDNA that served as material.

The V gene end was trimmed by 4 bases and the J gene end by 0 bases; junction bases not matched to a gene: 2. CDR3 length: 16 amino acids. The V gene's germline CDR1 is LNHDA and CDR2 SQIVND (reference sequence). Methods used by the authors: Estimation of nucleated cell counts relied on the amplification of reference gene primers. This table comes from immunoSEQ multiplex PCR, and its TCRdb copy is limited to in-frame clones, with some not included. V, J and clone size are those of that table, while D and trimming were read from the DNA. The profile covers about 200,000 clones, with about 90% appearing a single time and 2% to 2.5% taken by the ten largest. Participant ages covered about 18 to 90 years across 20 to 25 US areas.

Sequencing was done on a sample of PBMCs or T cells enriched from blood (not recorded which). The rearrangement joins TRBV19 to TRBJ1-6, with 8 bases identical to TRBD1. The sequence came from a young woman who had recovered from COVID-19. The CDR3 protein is CASSRDRSSYNSPLHF. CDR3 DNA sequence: TGTGCCAGTAGTAGGGACAGGAGCTCCTATAATTCACCCCTCCACTTT.